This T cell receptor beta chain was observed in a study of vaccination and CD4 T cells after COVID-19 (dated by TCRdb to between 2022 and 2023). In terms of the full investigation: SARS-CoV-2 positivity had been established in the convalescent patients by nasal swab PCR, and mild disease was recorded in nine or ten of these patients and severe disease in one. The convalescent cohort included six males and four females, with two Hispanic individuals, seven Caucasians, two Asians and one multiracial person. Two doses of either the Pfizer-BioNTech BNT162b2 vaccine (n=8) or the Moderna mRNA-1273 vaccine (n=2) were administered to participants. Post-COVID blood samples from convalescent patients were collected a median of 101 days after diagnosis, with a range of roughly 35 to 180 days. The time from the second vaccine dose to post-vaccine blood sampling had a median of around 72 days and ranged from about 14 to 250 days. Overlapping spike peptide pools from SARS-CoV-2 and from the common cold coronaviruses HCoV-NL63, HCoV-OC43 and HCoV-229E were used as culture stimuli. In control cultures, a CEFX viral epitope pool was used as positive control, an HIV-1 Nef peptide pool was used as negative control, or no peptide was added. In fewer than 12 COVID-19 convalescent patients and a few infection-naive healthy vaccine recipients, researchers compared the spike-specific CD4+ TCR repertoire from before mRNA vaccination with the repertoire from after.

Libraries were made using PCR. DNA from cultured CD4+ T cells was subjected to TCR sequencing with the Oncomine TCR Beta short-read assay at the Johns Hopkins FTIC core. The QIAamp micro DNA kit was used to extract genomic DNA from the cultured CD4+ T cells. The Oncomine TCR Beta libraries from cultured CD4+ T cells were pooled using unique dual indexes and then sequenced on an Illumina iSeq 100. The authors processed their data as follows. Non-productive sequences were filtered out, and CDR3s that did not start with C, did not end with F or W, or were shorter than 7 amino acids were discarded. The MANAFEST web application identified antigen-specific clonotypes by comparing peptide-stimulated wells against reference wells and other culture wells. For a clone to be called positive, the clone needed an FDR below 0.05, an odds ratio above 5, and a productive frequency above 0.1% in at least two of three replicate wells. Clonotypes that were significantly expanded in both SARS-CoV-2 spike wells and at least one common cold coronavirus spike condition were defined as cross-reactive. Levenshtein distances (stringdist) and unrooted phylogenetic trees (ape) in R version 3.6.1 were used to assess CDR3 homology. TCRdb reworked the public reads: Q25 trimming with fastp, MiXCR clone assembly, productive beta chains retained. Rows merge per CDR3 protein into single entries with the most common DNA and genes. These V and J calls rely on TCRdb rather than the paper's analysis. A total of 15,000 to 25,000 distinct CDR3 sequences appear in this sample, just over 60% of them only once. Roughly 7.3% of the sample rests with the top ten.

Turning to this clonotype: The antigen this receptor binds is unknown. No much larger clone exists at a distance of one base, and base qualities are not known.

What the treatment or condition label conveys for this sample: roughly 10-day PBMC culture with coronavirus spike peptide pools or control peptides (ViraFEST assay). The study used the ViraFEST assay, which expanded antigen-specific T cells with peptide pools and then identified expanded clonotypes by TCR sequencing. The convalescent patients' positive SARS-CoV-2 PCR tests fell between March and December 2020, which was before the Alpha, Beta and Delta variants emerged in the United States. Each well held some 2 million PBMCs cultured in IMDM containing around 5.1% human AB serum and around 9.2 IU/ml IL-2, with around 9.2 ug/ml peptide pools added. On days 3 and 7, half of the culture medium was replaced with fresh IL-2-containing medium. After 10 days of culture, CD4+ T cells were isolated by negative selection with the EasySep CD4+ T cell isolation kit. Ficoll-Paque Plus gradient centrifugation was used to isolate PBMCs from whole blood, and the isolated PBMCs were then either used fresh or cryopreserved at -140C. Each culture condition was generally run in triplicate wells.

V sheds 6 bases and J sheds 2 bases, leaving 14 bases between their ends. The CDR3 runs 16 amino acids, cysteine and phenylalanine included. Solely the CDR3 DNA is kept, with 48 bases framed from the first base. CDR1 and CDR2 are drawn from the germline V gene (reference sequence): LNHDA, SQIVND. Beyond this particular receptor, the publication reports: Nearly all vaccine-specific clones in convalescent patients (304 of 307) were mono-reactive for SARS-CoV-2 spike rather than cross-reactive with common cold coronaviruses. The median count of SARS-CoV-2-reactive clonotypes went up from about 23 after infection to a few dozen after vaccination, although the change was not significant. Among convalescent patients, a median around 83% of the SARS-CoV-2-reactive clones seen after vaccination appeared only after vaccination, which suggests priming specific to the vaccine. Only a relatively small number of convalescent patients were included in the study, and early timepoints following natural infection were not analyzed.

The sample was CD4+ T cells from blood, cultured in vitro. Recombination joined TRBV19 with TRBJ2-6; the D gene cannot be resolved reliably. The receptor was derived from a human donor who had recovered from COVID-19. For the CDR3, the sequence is CASRRVMNPGANVLTF. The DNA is TGTGCCAGTAGGCGAGTCATGAACCCTGGGGCCAACGTCCTGACTTTC.